This entry lists 31 T cell receptor beta chains sequenced from one sample in a study of T cell changes during pregnancy in multiple sclerosis. Profiling relied on immunoSEQ multiplex PCR, and the TCRdb table lists in-frame clones only, not all of them. The sample yields 25,000 to 35,000 clones, 89% seen once. Sequencing was performed on CD4+ T cells from peripheral blood mononuclear cells, taken in the second trimester of pregnancy. The origin of the receptors is a female donor with multiple sclerosis, enrolled in a pregnancy study.

The rearrangement links TRBV7-5 to TRBJ2-4; the D call of TRBD2 is as the table states it, not checked on the DNA. TRBV7-5 counts as a pseudogene. This CDR3 is 15 amino acids long. CDR3 loop: CARSLRSLAKNIQYF. CDR3 DNA sequence: TGTGCCAGAAGCTTAAGGAGTTTAGCCAAAAACATTCAGTACTTC.

This clone was picked up one time. The V gene is TRBV7-2, the J gene TRBJ2-7, with TRBD2 matching 7 bases. Trimming at V came to 1 base and at J to 2 bases, leaving 5 bases not matched to a gene. The CDR3 length is 15 residues. Germline V gene sequence: CDR1 SGHTA, CDR2 FQGNSA. CDR3 sequence (DNA): TGTGCCAGCAGCTTAGTATCCAGCGGGGCCTACGAGCAGTACTTC. It is translated as CASSLVSSGAYEQYF.

The rearrangement uses TRBV7-8 and TRBJ1-2, with D tentatively TRBD1 (5 bases). CDR1 is SGHVS and CDR2 is FQNEAQ in the germline V gene. V lost 0 bases and J lost 7, with 15 bases in between. This CDR3 spans 15 amino acids. The CDR3: CASSLAVVGGAGYTF. DNA for the CDR3: TGTGCCAGCAGCTTAGCGGTGGTAGGTGGGGCTGGCTACACCTTC. Variable domain in full (rest from reference TRBV7-8 and TRBJ1-2): GAGVSQSPRYKVAKRGQDVALRCDPISGHVSLFWYQQALGQGPEFLTYFQNEAQLDKSGLPSDRFFAERPEGSVSTLKIQRTQQEDSAVYLCASSLAVVGGAGYTFGSGTRLTVV.

The chain employs TRBV2 and TRBJ1-2; 7 bases are shared with TRBD1. V shed 5 bases and J 1 base; nucleotides not matched to a gene: 10. CDR1 is SNHLY and CDR2 is FYNNEI in the germline V gene. The CDR3 length is 16 residues. The CDR3 sequence: CASSKVRQGDNYGYTF. In DNA, the CDR3 is TGTGCCAGCAGTAAGGTTAGACAGGGCGATAACTATGGCTACACCTTC. The variable domain in full, completed from reference TRBV2 and TRBJ1-2, reads EPEVTQTPSHQVTQMGQEVILRCVPISNHLYFYWYRQILGQKVEFLVSFYNNEISEKSEIFDDQFSVERPDGSNFTLKIRSTKLEDSAMYFCASSKVRQGDNYGYTFGSGTRLTVV.

The chain links TRBV5-6 to TRBJ1-2; 9 bases fit TRBD1. Germline assignment: CDR1 SGHDT and CDR2 YYEEEE. The junction had 7 bases not matched to a gene; V was cut back by 2 bases and J by 8 bases. This CDR3 is 14 amino acids long. The CDR3 sequence: CASSLGGQGYGYTF. As DNA, the CDR3 is TGTGCCAGCAGCTTAGGGGGACAGGGTTACGGCTACACCTTC.

V usage is TRBV18 and J usage is TRBJ2-3; D might be TRBD2 (5 bases). CDR1 is KGHSH, CDR2 LQKENI, per germline. The V and J ends lost 3 bases and 6 bases respectively, with 7 bases between them. This CDR3 is built from 12 residues. CDR3 protein: CASSPGGDTQYF. The CDR3 DNA sequence: TGTGCCAGCTCACCCGGAGGCGATACGCAGTATTTT.

J is TRBJ1-6 and V is TRBV5-6; TRBD1 might be the D (6 bases). V lost 2 bases to trimming and J lost 9 bases, with 15 bases between them. The CDR3 is made up of 15 amino acids. Germline assignment: CDR1 SGHDT and CDR2 YYEEEE. CDR3 coding DNA: TGTGCCAGCAGCTTAATGGCCAGGGGAATTTCACCCCTCCACTTT. Translation: CASSLMARGISPLHF.

In its sample, this clone was seen once. The gene calls are TRBV28 and TRBJ1-5; D ambiguous. The CDR3 has 13 amino acids. Deletions cut 11 bases from V and 1 base from J, with 12 bases between. In germline, CDR1 is MDHEN, CDR2 SYDVKM. The CDR3 spells CAEGRTSNQPQHF. CDR3 bases: TGTGCCGAGGGCAGGACGAGCAATCAGCCCCAGCATTTT. The full variable domain, in which reference TRBV28 and TRBJ1-5 provide the parts outside the CDR3, is DVKVTQSSRYLVKRTGEKVFLECVQDMDHENMFWYRQDPGLGLRLIYFSYDVKMKEKGDIPEGYSVSREKKERFSLILESASTNQTSMYLCAEGRTSNQPQHFGDGTRLSIL.

J is TRBJ2-1 and V is TRBV10-3, with 12 nucleotides matching TRBD2. Looked up from germline, CDR1 is ENHRY and CDR2 is SYGVKD. V lost 4 bases, J lost 8 bases, and 6 bases stayed unmatched. The CDR3 spans 15 residues. The CDR3 coding sequence is TGTGCCATCAGTGCTCTAGCGGGGGGGCCGGATGAGCAGTTCTTC. It is translated as CAISALAGGPDEQFF.

The V and J genes are TRBV5-5 and TRBJ2-5; 8 nucleotides agree with TRBD1. The CDR3 is 13 amino acids. Germline trimming cut 4 bases from V and 4 bases from J; bases unmatched to any gene: 3. Germline lookup yields CDR1 SGHKS and CDR2 YYEKEE (reference sequence). CDR3 residues: CASSRTGTETQYF. In DNA form, the CDR3 reads TGTGCCAGCAGCCGGACAGGGACAGAGACCCAGTACTTC.

This clone occurred once. The chain couples TRBV5-5 to TRBJ2-7, with TRBD1 matching 12 bases. In germline, CDR1 is SGHKS, CDR2 YYEKEE (reference sequence). V was pared by 2 bases and J by 4 bases, with 10 bases of the junction left unmatched. The CDR3 is 17 residues long. The CDR3 region is CASSFLPGGQGAYEQYF. The CDR3 region has the DNA TGTGCCAGCAGCTTTTTGCCCGGGGGACAGGGGGCTTACGAGCAGTACTTC.

The genes are TRBV5-1 and TRBJ2-3; D possibly corresponds to TRBD2 (6 bases). V was shortened by 5 bases and J by 0 bases, with 13 bases between the two germline ends. In germline, CDR1 is SGHRS, CDR2 YFSETQ. The CDR3 totals 15 residues. CDR3 amino acids: CASRLTGTSTDTQYF. DNA of the CDR3: TGCGCCAGCAGGTTAACCGGGACTAGCACAGATACGCAGTATTTT.

The V gene is TRBV4-1, the J gene TRBJ1-2; TRBD1 matches at 8 bases. CDR1 and CDR2 from the germline V gene are MGHRA and YSYEKL. The CDR3 contains 16 residues. After removal of 1 base from V and 4 bases from J, the junction contained 8 bases not matched to a gene. The DNA of the CDR3 is TGCGCCAGCAGCCAAGTTTGGGGACAGGCGTCCTATGGCTACACCTTC. It is translated as CASSQVWGQASYGYTF.

The rearrangement links TRBV11-2 to TRBJ2-3; a weak D match, TRBD1 (6 bases). CDR3 length equals 15 residues. Trimming took off 5 bases at V and 2 bases at J, with 14 bases between the two ends. Germline loops: CDR1 SGHAT, CDR2 FQNNGV. The CDR3 sequence: CASSPDRRFTDTQYF. As DNA, the CDR3 is TGTGCCAGCAGCCCAGACAGGAGATTCACAGATACGCAGTATTTT. Based on the CDR3 plus reference TRBV11-2 and TRBJ2-3, the full variable domain is EAGVAQSPRYKIIEKRQSVAFWCNPISGHATLYWYQQILGQGPKLLIQFQNNGVVDDSQLPKDRFSAERLKGVDSTLKIQPAKLEDSAVYLCASSPDRRFTDTQYFGPGTRLTVL.

The J gene is TRBJ1-6, the V gene TRBV5-1; D is perhaps TRBD1 (6 bases). This CDR3 has 15 residues. Germline V lookup: CDR1 SGHRS, CDR2 YFSETQ. V gave up 0 bases and J gave up 8 bases, with 12 bases separating them. The CDR3 DNA sequence: TGCGCCAGCAGCTTGGCCCAGGGGAGGGATTCACCCCTCCACTTT. Its protein is CASSLAQGRDSPLHF.

A few counts support this clone. The same CDR3 arises from other DNA sequences in this sample as well. This rearrangement joins TRBV19 to TRBJ1-5; D is ambiguous. Germline V CDR1 and CDR2: LNHDA, SQIVND (reference sequence). The CDR3 runs to 14 residues. V was cut by 3 bases and J by 2 bases, with 8 bases left in between. The CDR3 DNA reads TGTGCCAGTAGTATCCTCCGCGGCAATCAGCCCCAGCATTTT. Its translation: CASSILRGNQPQHF.

The chain uses TRBV15 and TRBJ2-1; the match to TRBD2 covers 11 bases. Trimming removed 0 bases from V and 9 bases from J; junction bases left unmatched: 10. Per germline, CDR1 LNHNV and CDR2 YYDKDF (reference sequence). The CDR3 sequence is 17 residues long. For the CDR3, the DNA is TGTGCCACCAGCAGAGATCAGGTAGCGGGGGGGCTTGGTGAGCAGTTCTTC. As protein: CATSRDQVAGGLGEQFF.

The chain carries TRBV10-1 and TRBJ2-1, with a possible D match to TRBD2 (6 bases). The CDR3 loop spans 20 amino acids. With 2 bases removed from V and 1 base from J, the gap between germline ends came to 24 bases. The germline V gene encodes CDR1 WNHNN and CDR2 SYGVQD (reference sequence). The CDR3 protein is CASSEAASGTLGSSYNEQFF. The CDR3 nucleotides are TGCGCCAGCAGTGAGGCCGCATCCGGGACTCTAGGCTCGTCCTACAATGAGCAGTTCTTC.

The CDR3, as DNA: TGTGCCAGCAGTAATACGGGGTACTATGGCTACACCTTC. As protein: CASSNTGYYGYTF. The rearrangement joins TRBV7-9 to TRBJ1-2, with D unresolved. The CDR3 runs to 13 residues. Germline loops: CDR1 SEHNR, CDR2 FQNEAQ (reference sequence). V gave up 6 bases and J gave up 3 bases, with 11 bases separating them.

This clone appeared once. The chain carries TRBV7-6 and TRBJ2-3; 8 positions match TRBD2. The CDR3 is made up of 19 amino acids. Looked up from germline, CDR1 is SGHVS and CDR2 is FNYEAQ. V lost 1 base and J lost 0; bases outside the gene matches: 12. The CDR3, as DNA: TGTGCCAGCAGCTTAGAAGACGGTAGCGGGATCATTAGCACAGATACGCAGTATTTT. It translates to CASSLEDGSGIISTDTQYF.

The chain links TRBV5-1 to TRBJ2-1; the match to TRBD2 covers 14 bases. Looked up from germline, CDR1 is SGHRS and CDR2 is YFSETQ. The CDR3 is made up of 16 amino acids. Unmatched junction bases numbered 2, after V lost 4 bases and J lost 2 bases. The CDR3 DNA reads as TGCGCCAGCAGCCGACTAGCGGGGGGGACCTACAATGAGCAGTTCTTC. Residues: CASSRLAGGTYNEQFF.

J is TRBJ2-7 and V is TRBV30; 7 bases match TRBD2. This CDR3 is 14 amino acids long. In germline, CDR1 is GTSNPN, CDR2 SVGIG (reference sequence). Trimming cost V 2 bases and J 8 bases; bases outside gene matches: 12. CDR3 DNA sequence: TGTGCCTGGAGTACCTGGGACTACGGAACTCAGCAGTACTTC. It is translated as CAWSTWDYGTQQYF.

The V call is TRBV6-6, the J call TRBJ1-2; 10 bases align to TRBD1. Germline-derived CDR1 and CDR2 are MNHNY and SVGAGI (reference sequence). J was trimmed by 2 bases and V by 2 bases; bases with no gene match: 5. CDR3 length: 16 amino acids. CDR3 bases: TGTGCCAGCAGTTACGGGACAGGGGTTGTCAACTATGGCTACACCTTC. This codes for CASSYGTGVVNYGYTF.

This clone was detected a few times. The CDR3 DNA reads TGTGCCTGGAGTGTACAACTAGCGGTCTACAATGAGCAGTTCTTC. Encoded protein: CAWSVQLAVYNEQFF. The gene calls are TRBV30 and TRBJ2-1, with TRBD2 matching over 8 bases. The V segment lost 0 bases and the J segment 3 bases; nucleotides outside the gene matches: 4. Looked up from germline, CDR1 is GTSNPN and CDR2 is SVGIG (reference sequence). The CDR3 is made up of 15 amino acids.

This clone was counted a few times. The V and J genes are TRBV4-3 and TRBJ2-7, with TRBD2 as a possible D gene (7 bases). Germline V CDR1 and CDR2: LGHNA, YSLEER. The V end lost 2 bases, the J end lost 4 bases, and 15 bases lay between the germline ends. This CDR3 region has 15 residues. The DNA for the CDR3 is TGCGCCAGCAGCCAACGGAGGGGGGGCATGTACGAGCAGTACTTC. It encodes CASSQRRGGMYEQYF.

CDR3 DNA: TGTGCCAGCAGCTTGGCATACTACTACGAGCAGTACTTC. This sequence encodes CASSLAYYYEQYF. The chain recombines TRBV5-6 with TRBJ2-7; D unclear. This CDR3 has 13 residues. The germline V gene has CDR1 SGHDT and CDR2 YYEEEE. Trimming cost V 0 bases and J 3 bases, with 7 bases left between them.

The chain combines TRBV7-2 with TRBJ2-2; D is uncertain. The CDR3 is 14 residues long. Trimming removed 2 bases at V and 2 bases at J, with 6 bases between. CDR1 and CDR2 (germline): SGHTA, FQGNSA. The CDR3 reads CASSLWQNTGELFF. CDR3 nucleotide sequence: TGTGCCAGCAGCTTATGGCAAAACACCGGGGAGCTGTTTTTT.

This chain joins TRBV19 and TRBJ1-2; 8 nucleotides align to TRBD1. With 5 bases clipped from V and 8 bases from J, the junction kept 7 bases outside the gene matches. CDR3 length equals 13 residues. Germline V lookup: CDR1 LNHDA, CDR2 SQIVND (reference sequence). CDR3 region: CASSVTGEGGYTF. In DNA, the CDR3 is TGTGCCAGTAGTGTGACAGGGGAAGGGGGCTACACCTTC.

CDR3 sequence reads: CASSQHTSGYNEQFF. In DNA, the CDR3 is TGCGCCAGCAGCCAACATACATCGGGTTACAATGAGCAGTTCTTC. This rearrangement joins TRBV4-3 to TRBJ2-1; D is unresolved. V was clipped by 2 bases and J by 4 bases, with 12 bases between them. Germline V gene sequence: CDR1 LGHNA, CDR2 YSLEER. There are 15 residues in the CDR3.

The rearrangement joins TRBV19 to TRBJ2-1; possible D gene TRBD1, 5 bases. With 6 bases removed from V and 3 bases from J, the gap between germline ends came to 9 bases. Germline CDR1 reads LNHDA; CDR2 reads SQIVND (reference sequence). There are 13 residues in the CDR3. In DNA form, the CDR3 reads TGTGCCAGTAGCCCCGACAGCTACAATGAGCAGTTCTTC. Translation: CASSPDSYNEQFF.

This clone came up once. This chain links TRBV5-1 with TRBJ2-7, with TRBD2 identical over 11 bases. V gave up 4 bases and J gave up 12 bases; unmatched junction bases: 15. The germline V gene has CDR1 SGHRS and CDR2 YFSETQ. The CDR3 has 15 amino acids. This CDR3 reads CASSPGATSGEDPYF. The CDR3 nucleotides are TGCGCCAGCAGCCCGGGGGCGACTAGCGGGGAAGATCCGTACTTC.